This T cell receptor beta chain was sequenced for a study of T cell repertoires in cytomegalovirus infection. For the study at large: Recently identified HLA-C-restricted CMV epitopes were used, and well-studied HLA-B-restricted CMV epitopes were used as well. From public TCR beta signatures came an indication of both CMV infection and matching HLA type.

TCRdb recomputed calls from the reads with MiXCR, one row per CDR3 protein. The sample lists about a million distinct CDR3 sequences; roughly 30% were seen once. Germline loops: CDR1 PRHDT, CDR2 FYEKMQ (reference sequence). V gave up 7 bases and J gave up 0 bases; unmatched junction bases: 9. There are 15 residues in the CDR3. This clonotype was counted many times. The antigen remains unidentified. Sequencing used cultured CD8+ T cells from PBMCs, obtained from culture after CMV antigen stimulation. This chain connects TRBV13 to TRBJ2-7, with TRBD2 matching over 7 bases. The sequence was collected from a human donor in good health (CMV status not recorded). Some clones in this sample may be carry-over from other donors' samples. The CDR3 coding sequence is TGTGCCAGCACGCGGCGGGGGATGAACTCCTACGAGCAGTACTTC. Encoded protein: CASTRRGMNSYEQYF.